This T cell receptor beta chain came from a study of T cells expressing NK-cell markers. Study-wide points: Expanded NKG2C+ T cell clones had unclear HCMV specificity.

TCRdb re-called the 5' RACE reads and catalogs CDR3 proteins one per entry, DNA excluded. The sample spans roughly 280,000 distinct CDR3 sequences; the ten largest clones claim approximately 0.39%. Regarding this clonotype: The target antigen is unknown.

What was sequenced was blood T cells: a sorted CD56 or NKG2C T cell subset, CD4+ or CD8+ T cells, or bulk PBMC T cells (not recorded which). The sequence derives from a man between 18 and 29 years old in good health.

The CDR3 spells CAISVQEWEPQHF. The chain couples TRBV10-3 to TRBJ1-5. The CDR3 length is 13 residues. Germline V gene data show CDR1 as ENHRY and CDR2 as SYGVKD.